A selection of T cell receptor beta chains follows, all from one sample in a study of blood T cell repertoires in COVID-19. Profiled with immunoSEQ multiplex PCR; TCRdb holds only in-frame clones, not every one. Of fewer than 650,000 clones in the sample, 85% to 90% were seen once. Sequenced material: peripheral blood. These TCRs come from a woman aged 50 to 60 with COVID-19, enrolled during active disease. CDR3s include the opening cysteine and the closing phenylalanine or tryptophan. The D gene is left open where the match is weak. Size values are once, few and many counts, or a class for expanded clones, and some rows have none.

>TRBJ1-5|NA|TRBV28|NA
TGTGCCAGCAGCTCCGACAGGCACTATTCCCAGCCCCAGCATTTT
CASSSDRHYSQPQHF
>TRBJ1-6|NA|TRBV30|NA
TGTGCCTGGAGTTGGGCTAAAGACAGTACCTCTTCACCCCTCCACTTT
CAWSWAKDSTSSPLHF
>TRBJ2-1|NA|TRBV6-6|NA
TGTGCCAGCAGTTACCCGGGCAGGGATGAGCAGTTCTTC
CASSYPGRDEQFF
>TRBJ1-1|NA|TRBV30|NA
TGTGCCTGGAGTTTAGTGAACACTGAAGCTTTCTTT
CAWSLVNTEAFF
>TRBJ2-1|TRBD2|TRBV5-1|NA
TGCGCCAGCAGCTTGGCACCGGGGGGGCTTTACAATGAGCAGTTCTTC
CASSLAPGGLYNEQFF
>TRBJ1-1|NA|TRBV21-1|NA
TGTGCCAGCCCCAGACTGTGCACTGAAGCTTTCTTT
CASPRLCTEAFF
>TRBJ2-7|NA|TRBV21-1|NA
TGTGTTCTAACCCAAATTCCGAAACAGCCTCCAGGGGCACCCTCCTCCTCCTACGAGCAGTACTTC
CVLTQIPKQPPGAPSSSYEQYF
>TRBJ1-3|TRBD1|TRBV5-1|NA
TGCGCCAGCAGCTTGGAAGGGACAGGGCGAGCTGGAAACACCATATATTTT
CASSLEGTGRAGNTIYF
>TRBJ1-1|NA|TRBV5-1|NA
TGCGCCAGCAGCTTGGGTCGGGGAATTGTAACTGAAGCTTTCTTT
CASSLGRGIVTEAFF
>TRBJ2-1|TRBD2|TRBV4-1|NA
TGCGCCAGCAGCCGAGAAATTAGCGGGGGTGCGGGGAATGAGCAGTTCTTC
CASSREISGGAGNEQFF
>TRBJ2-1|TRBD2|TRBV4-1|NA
TGCGCCAGCAGCCAAGATAGAGTGACTAGCGGGGGGGGTAGCTACAATGAGCAGTTCTTC
CASSQDRVTSGGGSYNEQFF
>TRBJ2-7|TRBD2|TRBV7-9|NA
TGTGCCAGCAACATAGCGGGGGCTCCCTACGAGCAGTACTTC
CASNIAGAPYEQYF
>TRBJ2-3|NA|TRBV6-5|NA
TGTGCCAGCAGACCCGACCAGGGCTGGGGAGATACGCAGTATTTT
CASRPDQGWGDTQYF
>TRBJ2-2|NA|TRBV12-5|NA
TGTGCTAGTGGTCCGCCGTTTAAGCCCGGGGAGCTGTTTTTT
CASGPPFKPGELFF
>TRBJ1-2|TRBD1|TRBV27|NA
TGTGCCAGCAGTTCAGGGGGCTCTGGCTACACCTTC
CASSSGGSGYTF
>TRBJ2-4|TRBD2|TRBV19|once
TGTGCCAGTAGTATAGGTCGGGGGGACAAAAACATTCAGTACTTC
CASSIGRGDKNIQYF
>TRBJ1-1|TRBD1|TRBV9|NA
TGTGCCAGCAGCGTAGGGGACAGGGAAGCTTTCTTT
CASSVGDREAFF
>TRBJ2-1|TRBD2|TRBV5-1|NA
TGCGCCAGCAGCTTGGGGACTAGCTACAATGAGCAGTTCTTC
CASSLGTSYNEQFF
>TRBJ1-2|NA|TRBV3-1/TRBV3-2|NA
TGTGCCAGCAGCCAAGAGGGGCAGGTTAACTATGGCTACACCTTC
CASSQEGQVNYGYTF
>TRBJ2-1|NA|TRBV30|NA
TGTGCCTGGCTGACTCGGACAGAAGCCCGGGATGAGCAGTTCTTC
CAWLTRTEARDEQFF
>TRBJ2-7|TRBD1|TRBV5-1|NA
TGCGCCAGCAGCTGGGCCCCCGGACAGGGGGCGGGGGAGCAGTACTTC
CASSWAPGQGAGEQYF
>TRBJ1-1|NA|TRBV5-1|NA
TGCGCCAGCAGCACGGAGGGTGCGTTGGCTTTCTTT
CASSTEGALAFF
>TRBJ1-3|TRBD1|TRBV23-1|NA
TGCGCCATCCCGGCACAGGGGGCTTCAAACACCATATATTTT
CAIPAQGASNTIYF
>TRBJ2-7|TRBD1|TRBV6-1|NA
TGTGCCAGCAGTGAATCAGGGGGCGGCCTCTACGAGCAGTACTTC
CASSESGGGLYEQYF
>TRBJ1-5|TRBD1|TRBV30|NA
TGTGCCTGGGACAGGGGAGAAGGCAATCAGCCCCAGCATTTT
CAWDRGEGNQPQHF
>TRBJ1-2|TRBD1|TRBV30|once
TGTGCCTGGAGTGTAGGGACAGGGAATGGTGGCTACACCTTC
CAWSVGTGNGGYTF
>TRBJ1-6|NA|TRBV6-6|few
TGTGCCAGCAGTTACTCGAGGACAGATAATTCACCCCTCCACTTT
CASSYSRTDNSPLHF
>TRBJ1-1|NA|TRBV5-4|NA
TGTGCCAGCAGCCACAAATACAGGGTGAACACTGAAGCTTTCTTT
CASSHKYRVNTEAFF
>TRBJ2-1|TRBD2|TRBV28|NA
TGTGCCAGCAGGATAGCGGGGGATTCCTACAATGAGCAGTTCTTC
CASRIAGDSYNEQFF
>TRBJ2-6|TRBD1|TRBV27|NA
TGTGCCAGCAGTACCGGACAGGGTAGCTCTGGGGCCAACGTCCTGACTTTC
CASSTGQGSSGANVLTF
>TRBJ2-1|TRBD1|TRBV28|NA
TGTGCCAGCAGCTCAGGGGGACCGAAGTACAATGAGCAGTTCTTC
CASSSGGPKYNEQFF
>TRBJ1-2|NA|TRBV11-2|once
TGTGCCAGCAGCCCCAGTAACGTCCAAACCTTC
CASSPSNVQTF
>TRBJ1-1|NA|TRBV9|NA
TGTGCCAGCAGCGTAGGATCAAGAGGCACTGAAGCTTTCTTT
CASSVGSRGTEAFF
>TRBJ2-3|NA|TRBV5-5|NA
TGTGCCAGCAGCTTGGACGGTGGTACGGGGATTGATACGCAGTATTTT
CASSLDGGTGIDTQYF
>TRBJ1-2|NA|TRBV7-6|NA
TGTGCCAGCAGCTACGAGGGGAGGGACACCAATGGCTACACCTTC
CASSYEGRDTNGYTF
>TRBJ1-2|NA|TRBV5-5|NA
TGTGCCAGCAGCTTGGATTACGGGAATAACTATGGCTACACCTTC
CASSLDYGNNYGYTF
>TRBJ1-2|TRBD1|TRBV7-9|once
TGTGCCAGCAGCCCAGGGCGGGACAGGGGTTACTATGGCTACACCTTC
CASSPGRDRGYYGYTF
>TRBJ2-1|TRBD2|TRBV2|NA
TGTGCCAGCAGGCCACTAGCGGAATACAATGAGCAGTTCTTC
CASRPLAEYNEQFF
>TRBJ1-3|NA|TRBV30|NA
TGTGCCTGGACTTCCCCCAGGGGCTCGAGGGGAAACACCATATATTTT
CAWTSPRGSRGNTIYF
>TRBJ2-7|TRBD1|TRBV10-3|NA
TGTGCCATCGGGGACAGGTCCGGCGAGCAGTACTTC
CAIGDRSGEQYF
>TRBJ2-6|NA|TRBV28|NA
TGTGCCAGCAGTGACCATGAGGCCTCTGGGGCCAACGTCCTGACTTTC
CASSDHEASGANVLTF
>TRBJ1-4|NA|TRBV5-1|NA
TGCGCCAGCAGCCCCCTGGGGGAGGCGGCTAATGAAAAACTGTTTTTT
CASSPLGEAANEKLFF
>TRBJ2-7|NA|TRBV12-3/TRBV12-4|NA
TGTGCCTCTACCGGGGGGCCCGGCGAGCAGTACTTC
CASTGGPGEQYF
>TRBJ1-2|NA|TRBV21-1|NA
TGTGCCAGCAGCAACAGTACGAAAGGCTACACCTTC
CASSNSTKGYTF
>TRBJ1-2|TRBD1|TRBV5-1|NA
TGCGCCAGCAGCTTTACAGGGGGAAACAACTATGGCTACACCTTC
CASSFTGGNNYGYTF
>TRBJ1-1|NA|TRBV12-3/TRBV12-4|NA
TGTGCCAGCAGTCACAGGGTCGGGGCTTTCTTT
CASSHRVGAFF
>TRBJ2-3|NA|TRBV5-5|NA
TGTGCCAGCAGCTTGGGCAGTTCCACAGATACGCAGTATTTT
CASSLGSSTDTQYF
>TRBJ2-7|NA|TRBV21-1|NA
TGTGCCAGCAGCAAAGGTCGGACAGGGTGGGACTACGAGCAGTACTTC
CASSKGRTGWDYEQYF
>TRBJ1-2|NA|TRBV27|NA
TGTGCCAGCAGGGGGCCCATCCCCTATGGCTACACCTTC
CASRGPIPYGYTF
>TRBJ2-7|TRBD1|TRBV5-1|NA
TGCGCCAGCAGCCGCCGGGACAGGGACGACGAGCAGTACTTC
CASSRRDRDDEQYF
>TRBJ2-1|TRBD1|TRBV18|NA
TGTGCCAGCTCACCGGGACAGGGGGTTGGCAATGAGCAGTTCTTC
CASSPGQGVGNEQFF
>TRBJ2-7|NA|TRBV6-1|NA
TGTGCCAGCAGTGAAGTTGGCAGGGGACCCTCCTACGAGCAGTACTTC
CASSEVGRGPSYEQYF
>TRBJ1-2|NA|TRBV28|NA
TGTGCCAGCAGTGGCGGCCGGATGGTTGGGGGCAACTATGGCTACACCTTC
CASSGGRMVGGNYGYTF